What follows is one T cell receptor (beta chain) and its context. Its antigen is as yet unknown. From germline, CDR1 is MDHEN and CDR2 SYDVKM. The CDR3 contains 15 residues. V shed 2 bases and J shed 2 bases, with 11 bases lying between them. PCR was performed a second time for about 7 to 11 cycles using a sample-barcoded 5' primer and a J-beta primer mix. TCRdb reprocessed the 5' RACE reads with MiXCR, giving one entry per CDR3 protein. The profile shows roughly 900,000 distinct CDR3 sequences, roughly 50% of them singletons. This sample was included in a study of blood T cells in healthy people across ages. The study, taken as a whole, reports: Strong correlation linked observed beta diversity and percent naive T cells. A conclusive naive versus antigen-experienced comparison was prevented by the unsorted PBMCs.

The material sequenced was blood. This clonotype was sampled from a man younger than 40 in good health. This rearrangement joins TRBV28 to TRBJ2-3; D is possibly TRBD2 (6 bases). The CDR3 loop is CASSLHGGATDTQYF. The CDR3 region has the DNA TGTGCCAGCAGTTTACACGGCGGGGCCACAGATACGCAGTATTTT.